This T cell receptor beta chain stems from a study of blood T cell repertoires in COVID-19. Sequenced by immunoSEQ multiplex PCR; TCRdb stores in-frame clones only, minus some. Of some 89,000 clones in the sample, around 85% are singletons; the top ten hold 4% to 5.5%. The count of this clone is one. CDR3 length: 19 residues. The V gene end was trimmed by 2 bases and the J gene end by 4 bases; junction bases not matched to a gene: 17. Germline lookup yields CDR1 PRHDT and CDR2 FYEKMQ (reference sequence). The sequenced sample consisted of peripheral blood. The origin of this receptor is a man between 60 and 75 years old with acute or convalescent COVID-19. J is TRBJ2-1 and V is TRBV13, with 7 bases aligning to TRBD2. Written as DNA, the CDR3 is TGTGCCAGCAGCTTAACTCGCGGGAGTGTCAATTTGGTATACAATGAGCAGTTCTTC. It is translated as CASSLTRGSVNLVYNEQFF. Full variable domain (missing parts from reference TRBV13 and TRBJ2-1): AAGVIQSPRHLIKEKRETATLKCYPIPRHDTVYWYQQGPGQDPQFLISFYEKMQSDKGSIPDRFSAQQFSDYHSELNMSSLELGDSALYFCASSLTRGSVNLVYNEQFFGPGTRLTVL.